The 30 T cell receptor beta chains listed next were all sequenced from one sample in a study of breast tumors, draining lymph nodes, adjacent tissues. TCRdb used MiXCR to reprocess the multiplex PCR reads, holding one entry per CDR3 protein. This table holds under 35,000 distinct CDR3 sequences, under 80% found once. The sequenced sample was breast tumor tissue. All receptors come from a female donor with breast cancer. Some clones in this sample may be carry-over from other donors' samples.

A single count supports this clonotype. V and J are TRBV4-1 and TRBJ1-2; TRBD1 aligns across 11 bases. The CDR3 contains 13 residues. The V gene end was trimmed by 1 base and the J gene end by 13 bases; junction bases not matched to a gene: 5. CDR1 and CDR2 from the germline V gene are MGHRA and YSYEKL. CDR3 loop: CASSQVAGQGVTF. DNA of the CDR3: TGCGCCAGCAGCCAAGTAGCGGGACAGGGGGTCACCTTC.

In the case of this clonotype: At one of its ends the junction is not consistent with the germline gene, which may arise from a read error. The CDR3 coding sequence is TGTGCCAGCAGCCCTAGGACAGGGTTGGGAAATGAGCGGTTCTTC. It is translated as CASSPRTGLGNERFF. The chain couples TRBV7-2 to TRBJ2-1, with TRBD1 matching 8 bases. From germline, CDR1 is SGHTA and CDR2 FQGNSA. There are 15 residues in the CDR3.

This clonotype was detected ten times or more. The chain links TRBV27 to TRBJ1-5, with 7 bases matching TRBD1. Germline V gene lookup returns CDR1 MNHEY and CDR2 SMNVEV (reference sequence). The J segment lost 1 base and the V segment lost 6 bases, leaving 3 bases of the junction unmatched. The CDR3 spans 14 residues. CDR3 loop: CASSPGQSNQPQHF. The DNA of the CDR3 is TGTGCCAGCAGCCCGGGACAGAGCAATCAGCCCCAGCATTTT.

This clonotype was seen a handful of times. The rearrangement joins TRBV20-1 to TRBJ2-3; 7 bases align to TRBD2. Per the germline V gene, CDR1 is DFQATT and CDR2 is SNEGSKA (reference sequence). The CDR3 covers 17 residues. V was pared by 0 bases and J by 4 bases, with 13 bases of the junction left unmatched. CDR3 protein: CSARDPRLATKPDTQYF. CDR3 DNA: TGCAGTGCTAGAGATCCCAGACTAGCAACGAAACCAGATACGCAGTATTTT.

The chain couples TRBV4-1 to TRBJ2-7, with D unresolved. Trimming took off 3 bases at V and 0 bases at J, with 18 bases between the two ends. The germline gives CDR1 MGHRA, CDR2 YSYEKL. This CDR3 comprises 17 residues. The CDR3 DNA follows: TGCGCCAGCAGCCAGGCGAGGAGTGGCGGTTACTCCTACGAGCAGTACTTC. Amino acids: CASSQARSGGYSYEQYF.

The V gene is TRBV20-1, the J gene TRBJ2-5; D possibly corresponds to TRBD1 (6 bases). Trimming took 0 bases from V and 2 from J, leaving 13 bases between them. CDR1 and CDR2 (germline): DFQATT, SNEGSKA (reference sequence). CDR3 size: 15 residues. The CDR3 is CSARDFGQQQETQYF. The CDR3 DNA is TGCAGTGCTAGAGATTTTGGACAGCAACAAGAGACCCAGTACTTC.

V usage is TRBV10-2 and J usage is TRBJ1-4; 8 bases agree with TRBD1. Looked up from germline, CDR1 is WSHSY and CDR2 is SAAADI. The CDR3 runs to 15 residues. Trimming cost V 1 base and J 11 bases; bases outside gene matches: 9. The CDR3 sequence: CASSELRTGLGKLFF. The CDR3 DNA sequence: TGCGCCAGCAGTGAGTTGAGGACAGGGTTGGGGAAACTGTTTTTT.

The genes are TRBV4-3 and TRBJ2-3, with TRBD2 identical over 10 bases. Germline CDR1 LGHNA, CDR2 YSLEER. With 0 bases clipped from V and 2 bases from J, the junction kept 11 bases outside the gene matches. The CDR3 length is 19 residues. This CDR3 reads CASSQDLSGRAGNTDTQYF. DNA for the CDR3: TGCGCCAGCAGCCAAGATTTAAGCGGGAGGGCCGGAAACACAGATACGCAGTATTTT.

The CDR3 loop reads CASSHTGTSILDEQYF. The DNA for the CDR3 is TGCGCCAGCAGCCACACCGGGACTAGCATTCTCGACGAGCAGTACTTC. The chain has TRBV5-1 and TRBJ2-7, with TRBD2 matching 9 bases. The ends lost 4 bases at V and 5 bases at J; junction bases unmatched: 13. CDR1 SGHRS and CDR2 YFSETQ come from the germline V gene. CDR3 length equals 16 residues. Full variable domain (missing parts from reference TRBV5-1 and TRBJ2-7): KAGVTQTPRYLIKTRGQQVTLSCSPISGHRSVSWYQQTPGQGLQFLFEYFSETQRNKGNFPGRFSGRQFSNSRSEMNVSTLELGDSALYLCASSHTGTSILDEQYFGPGTRLTVT.

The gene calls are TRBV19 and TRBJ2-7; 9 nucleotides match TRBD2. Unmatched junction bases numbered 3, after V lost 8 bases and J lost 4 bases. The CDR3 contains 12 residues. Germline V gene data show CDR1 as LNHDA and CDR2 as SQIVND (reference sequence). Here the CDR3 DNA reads TGTGCCAGTTCTAGCGGGAAGTACGAGCAGTACTTC. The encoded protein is CASSSGKYEQYF.

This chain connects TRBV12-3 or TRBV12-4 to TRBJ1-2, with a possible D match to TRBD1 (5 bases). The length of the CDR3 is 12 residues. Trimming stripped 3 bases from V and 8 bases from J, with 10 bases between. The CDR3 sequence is CASSFGGSGYTF. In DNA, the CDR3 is TGTGCCAGCAGTTTCGGGGGGAGCGGCTACACCTTC.

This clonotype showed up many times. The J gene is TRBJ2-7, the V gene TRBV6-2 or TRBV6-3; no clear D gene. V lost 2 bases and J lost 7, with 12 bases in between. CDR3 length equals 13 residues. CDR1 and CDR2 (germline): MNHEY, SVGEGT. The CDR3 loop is CASSYTEQEEQYF. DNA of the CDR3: TGTGCCAGCAGTTACACCGAACAAGAAGAGCAGTACTTC.

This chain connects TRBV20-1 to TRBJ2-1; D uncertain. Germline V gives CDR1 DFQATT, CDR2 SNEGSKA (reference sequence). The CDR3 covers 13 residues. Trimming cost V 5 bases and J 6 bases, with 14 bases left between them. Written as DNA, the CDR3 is TGCAGTGCTCCGGGCACCCTCCCCAATGAGCAGTTCTTC. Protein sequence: CSAPGTLPNEQFF.

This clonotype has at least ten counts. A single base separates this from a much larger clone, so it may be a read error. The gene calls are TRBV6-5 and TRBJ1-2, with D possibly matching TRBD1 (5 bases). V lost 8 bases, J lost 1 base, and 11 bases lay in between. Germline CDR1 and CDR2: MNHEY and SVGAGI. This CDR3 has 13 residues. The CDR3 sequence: CASSHRRNYGYTF. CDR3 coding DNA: TGTGCCAGCTCGCACAGGCGTAACTATGGCTACACCTTC.

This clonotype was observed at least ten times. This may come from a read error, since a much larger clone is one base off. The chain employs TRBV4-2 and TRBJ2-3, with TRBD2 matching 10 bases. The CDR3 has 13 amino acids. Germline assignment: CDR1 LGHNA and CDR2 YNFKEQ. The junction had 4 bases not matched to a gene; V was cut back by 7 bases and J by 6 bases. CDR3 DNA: TGTGCCAGCAACCTAGCGGGGGTGGATACGCAGTATTTT. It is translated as CASNLAGVDTQYF.

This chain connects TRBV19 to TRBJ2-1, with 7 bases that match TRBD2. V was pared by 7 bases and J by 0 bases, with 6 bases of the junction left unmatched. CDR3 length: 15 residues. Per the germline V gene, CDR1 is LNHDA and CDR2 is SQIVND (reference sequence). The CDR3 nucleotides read TGTGCCAGTACCACGCGGGGGTTCTCCTACAATGAGCAGTTCTTC. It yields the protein CASTTRGFSYNEQFF.

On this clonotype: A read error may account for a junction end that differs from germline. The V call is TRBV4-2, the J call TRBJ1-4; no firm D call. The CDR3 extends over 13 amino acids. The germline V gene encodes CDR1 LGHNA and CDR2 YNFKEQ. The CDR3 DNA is TGTGCCAGCAGCCAAGAGTGGGAGACATCCTCTGTTTTT. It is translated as CASSQEWETSSVF.

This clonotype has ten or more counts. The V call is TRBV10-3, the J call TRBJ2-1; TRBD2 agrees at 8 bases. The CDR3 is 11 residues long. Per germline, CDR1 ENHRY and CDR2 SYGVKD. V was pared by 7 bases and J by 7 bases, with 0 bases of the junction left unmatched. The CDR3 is CAITSGNEQFF. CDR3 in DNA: TGTGCCATCACTAGCGGGAATGAGCAGTTCTTC.

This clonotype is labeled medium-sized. The CDR3, as DNA: TGTGCCACCAGTGATCCTGGACAGGGGGCCGCAGATACGCAGTATTTT. Its translation is CATSDPGQGAADTQYF. This sequence joins TRBV24-1 and TRBJ2-3, with 11 bases lining up with TRBD1. The CDR3 is 16 residues long. The germline V gene encodes CDR1 KGHDR and CDR2 SFDVKD. The ends lost 3 bases at V and 4 bases at J; junction bases unmatched: 5.

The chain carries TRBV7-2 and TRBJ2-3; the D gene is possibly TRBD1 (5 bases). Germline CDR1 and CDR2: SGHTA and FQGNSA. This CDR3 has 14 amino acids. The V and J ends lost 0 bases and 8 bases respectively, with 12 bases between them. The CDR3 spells CASSLAAQGGTQYF. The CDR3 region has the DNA TGTGCCAGCAGCTTAGCCGCTCAGGGTGGTACGCAGTATTTT.

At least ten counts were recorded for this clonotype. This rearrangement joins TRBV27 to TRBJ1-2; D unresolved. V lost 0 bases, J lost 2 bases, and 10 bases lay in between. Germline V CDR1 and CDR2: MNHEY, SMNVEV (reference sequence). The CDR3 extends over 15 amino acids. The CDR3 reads CASSLSYTTNYGYTF. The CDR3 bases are TGTGCCAGCAGTTTATCTTACACAACCAACTATGGCTACACCTTC.

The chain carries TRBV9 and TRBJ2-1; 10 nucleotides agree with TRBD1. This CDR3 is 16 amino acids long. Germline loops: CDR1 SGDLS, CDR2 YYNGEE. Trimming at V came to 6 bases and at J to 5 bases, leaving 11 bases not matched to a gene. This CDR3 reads CASNIAGTGVHNEQFF. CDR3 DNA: TGTGCCAGCAACATTGCCGGGACAGGGGTCCACAATGAGCAGTTCTTC.

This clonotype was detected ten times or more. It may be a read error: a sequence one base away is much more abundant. CDR3 residues: CASSLRDTNQPQHF. CDR3 coding DNA: TGTGCCAGCAGCTTAAGGGACACCAATCAGCCCCAGCATTTT. The chain employs TRBV5-5 and TRBJ1-5, with TRBD1 as a possible D gene (6 bases). V shed 2 bases and J shed 3 bases, with 9 bases lying between them. This CDR3 has 14 residues. Germline values: CDR1 SGHKS, CDR2 YYEKEE (reference sequence).

DNA for the CDR3: TGTGCCAGCAGCTTAGACGGGAGGACCCCTGGAAACACCATATATTTT. Its translation is CASSLDGRTPGNTIYF. The J gene is TRBJ1-3, the V gene TRBV7-6; the D is unclear. The germline V gene encodes CDR1 SGHVS and CDR2 FNYEAQ. The V end lost 1 base, the J end lost 2 bases, and 12 bases lay between the germline ends. The CDR3 length is 16 residues.

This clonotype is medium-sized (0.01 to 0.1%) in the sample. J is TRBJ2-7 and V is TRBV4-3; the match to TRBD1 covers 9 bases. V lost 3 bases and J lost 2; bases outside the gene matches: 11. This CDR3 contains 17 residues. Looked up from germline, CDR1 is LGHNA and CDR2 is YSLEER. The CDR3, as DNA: TGCGCCAGCAGCCATTACGAGGGGGACAGGGCGACCTACGAGCAGTACTTC. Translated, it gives CASSHYEGDRATYEQYF.

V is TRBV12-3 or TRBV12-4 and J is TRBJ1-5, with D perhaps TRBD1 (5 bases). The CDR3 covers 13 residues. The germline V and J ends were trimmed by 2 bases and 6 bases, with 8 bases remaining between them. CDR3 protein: CASSLMRGQPQHF. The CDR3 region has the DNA TGTGCCAGCAGTTTAATGAGGGGTCAGCCCCAGCATTTT.

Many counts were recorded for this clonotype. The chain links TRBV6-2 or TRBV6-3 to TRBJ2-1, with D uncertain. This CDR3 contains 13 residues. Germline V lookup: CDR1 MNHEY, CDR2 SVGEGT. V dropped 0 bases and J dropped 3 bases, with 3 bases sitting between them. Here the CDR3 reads CASSYSDYNEQFF. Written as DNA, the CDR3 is TGTGCCAGCAGTTACTCGGACTACAATGAGCAGTTCTTC.

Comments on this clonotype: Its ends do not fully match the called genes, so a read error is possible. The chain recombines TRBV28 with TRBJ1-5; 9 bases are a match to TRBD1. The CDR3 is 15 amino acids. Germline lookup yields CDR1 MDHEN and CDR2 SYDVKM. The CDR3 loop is CASSPGTGSYQPRHF. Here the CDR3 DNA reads TGTGCCAGCAGTCCCGGGACAGGGAGTTATCAGCCCCGGCATTTT.

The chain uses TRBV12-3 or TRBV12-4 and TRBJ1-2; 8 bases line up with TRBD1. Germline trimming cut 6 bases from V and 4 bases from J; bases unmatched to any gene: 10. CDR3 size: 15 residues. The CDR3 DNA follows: TGTGCCAGCAGCATCTCGGGACAGGAATTCTATGGCTACACCTTC. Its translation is CASSISGQEFYGYTF.

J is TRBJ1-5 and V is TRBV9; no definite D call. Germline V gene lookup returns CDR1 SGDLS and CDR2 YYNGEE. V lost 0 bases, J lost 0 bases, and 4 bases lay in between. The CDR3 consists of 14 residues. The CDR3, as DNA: TGTGCCAGCAGCGTAGGGCTTAGCAATCAGCCCCAGCATTTT. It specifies CASSVGLSNQPQHF.